Each of the 21 T cell receptor beta chains below was sequenced from the same sample in a study of T cells after yellow fever vaccination. Each CDR3 protein is one row after TCRdb ran MiXCR on the 5' RACE reads. The table records tens of thousands of distinct CDR3 sequences, approximately 6.5% of them present only once. Source: CD8+ T cells sorted from PBMCs, taken 5 to 6 days after the first yellow fever vaccination. These receptors were taken from a man between 18 and 35 years old who received the YFV17D yellow fever vaccine.

This rearrangement joins TRBV10-3 to TRBJ1-2; D remains unclear. The CDR3 contains 13 residues. V shed 4 bases and J shed 6 bases, with 12 bases lying between them. Germline assignment: CDR1 ENHRY and CDR2 SYGVKD. CDR3 bases: TGTGCCATCAGTGGACTGCGGGCGGATGGCTACACCTTC. Amino acid sequence: CAISGLRADGYTF.

This chain joins TRBV4-2 and TRBJ2-1; 9 bases line up with TRBD2. Germline lookup yields CDR1 LGHNA and CDR2 YNFKEQ. V shed 4 bases, J shed 8 bases, and the junction held 30 bases outside the gene matches. CDR3 length: 22 amino acids. The CDR3 here is CASSRKPPLASGVWVASDEQFF. The CDR3 DNA is TGTGCCAGCAGCCGTAAACCACCCTTAGCTAGCGGGGTATGGGTCGCGTCCGATGAGCAGTTCTTC.

This clonotype has just a few counts. The chain joins TRBV6-5 to TRBJ2-3; TRBD2 agrees at 8 bases. Germline V lookup: CDR1 MNHEY, CDR2 SVGAGI. This CDR3 has 17 amino acids. V gave up 0 bases and J gave up 5 bases; unmatched junction bases: 10. The CDR3 bases are TGTGCCAGCAGTTACTCGAACGGGGGGGCTGTTGGAGATACGCAGTATTTT. Amino acids: CASSYSNGGAVGDTQYF.

This clonotype was seen at least ten times. The chain combines TRBV5-5 with TRBJ2-7, with D tentatively TRBD1 (5 bases). V dropped 1 base and J dropped 3 bases, with 8 bases sitting between them. The CDR3 loop spans 13 amino acids. Germline loops: CDR1 SGHKS, CDR2 YYEKEE (reference sequence). CDR3 nucleotides: TGTGCCAGCAGCTTGACAGGTTTCTACGAGCAGTACTTC. It is translated as CASSLTGFYEQYF.

The rearrangement uses TRBV9 and TRBJ2-1, with 11 bases lining up with TRBD2. Germline lookup yields CDR1 SGDLS and CDR2 YYNGEE. V gave up 0 bases and J gave up 13 bases; unmatched junction bases: 3. The CDR3 spans 13 residues. The CDR3, as DNA: TGTGCCAGCAGCGTAGTAGCGGGGGGGCCTCAGTTCTTC. It codes for CASSVVAGGPQFF.

The CDR3 nucleotides are TGTGCCAGCAGTTTAACCATCGGGAGCCAAGAGACCCAGTACTTC. Its protein product is CASSLTIGSQETQYF. The V and J genes are TRBV28 and TRBJ2-5; D perhaps matches TRBD2 (6 bases). Germline loops: CDR1 MDHEN, CDR2 SYDVKM. This CDR3 is built from 15 residues. The ends were cut back, 2 bases at V and 1 base at J, with 11 bases in the middle. Supplemented by reference TRBV28 and TRBJ2-5, the full variable domain reads DVKVTQSSRYLVKRTGEKVFLECVQDMDHENMFWYRQDPGLGLRLIYFSYDVKMKEKGDIPEGYSVSREKKERFSLILESASTNQTSMYLCASSLTIGSQETQYFGPGTRLLVL.

This clonotype appeared once. A much larger clone sits a single nucleotide away, making a read error possible. This chain joins TRBV11-2 and TRBJ2-1; 11 bases match TRBD2. V dropped 8 bases and J dropped 7; count of bases not matched to a gene: 10. The CDR3 loop spans 15 amino acids. Germline-derived CDR1 and CDR2 are SGHAT and FQNNGV. The CDR3: CASATSGVGCNEQFF. CDR3 coding DNA: TGTGCCAGCGCGACTAGCGGGGTCGGGTGTAATGAGCAGTTCTTC.

The chain carries TRBV7-2 and TRBJ2-3, with TRBD2 matching 10 bases. The V and J ends lost 3 bases and 3 bases, in that order; junction bases with no gene match: 6. Germline V gene data show CDR1 as SGHTA and CDR2 as FQGNSA. The CDR3 loop spans 16 amino acids. The CDR3 reads CASSFPLAGETDTQYF. DNA of the CDR3: TGTGCCAGCAGCTTCCCCCTAGCGGGGGAAACAGATACGCAGTATTTT.

About this clonotype itself: This clone may be a read error of a much larger clone one base away. The chain has TRBV7-2 and TRBJ2-2; the D is unclear. Trimming took 2 bases from V and 5 from J, leaving 12 bases between them. CDR3 length equals 15 residues. The germline gives CDR1 SGHTA, CDR2 FQGNSA. The CDR3 spells CASSLSEHATGELFF. As DNA, the CDR3 is TGTGCCAGCAGCTTAAGCGAGCACGCTACCGGGGAGCTGTTTTTT.

This clonotype was seen more than once but under ten times. The V and J genes are TRBV6-6 and TRBJ2-7; 7 bases are a match to TRBD2. CDR1 is MNHNY, CDR2 SVGAGI, per germline (reference sequence). V dropped 10 bases and J dropped 3; count of bases not matched to a gene: 9. The CDR3 consists of 13 residues. CDR3 DNA sequence: TGTGCCACCGCGGCCGGGGGGAACTACGAGCAGTACTTC. Amino acid sequence: CATAAGGNYEQYF.

CDR3 nucleotide sequence: TGTGCCAGCAGGGAGAACACTGAAGCTTTCTTT. Translated, it gives CASRENTEAFF. V usage is TRBV2 and J usage is TRBJ1-1; the D is unclear. V dropped 6 bases and J dropped 1 base, with 3 bases sitting between them. CDR1 is SNHLY, CDR2 FYNNEI, per germline. The CDR3 extends over 11 amino acids.

The V call is TRBV9, the J call TRBJ2-3, with 11 positions matching TRBD2. J gave up 6 bases and V 4 bases, and 7 bases lay outside the gene matches. This CDR3 has 15 residues. CDR1 is SGDLS and CDR2 is YYNGEE in the germline V gene. In nucleotides, the CDR3 is TGTGCCAGCAGCAACAAAACTAGCGGGGGTGATACGCAGTATTTT. Its protein is CASSNKTSGGDTQYF.

The chain couples TRBV2 to TRBJ2-7; 8 bases align to TRBD2. The V gene's germline CDR1 is SNHLY and CDR2 FYNNEI. The CDR3 is 15 amino acids. V lost 3 bases, J lost 5 bases, and 9 bases stayed unmatched. CDR3 amino acids: CASSETAGVRNEQYV. DNA of the CDR3: TGTGCCAGCAGTGAGACAGCGGGGGTAAGGAACGAGCAGTACGTC.

This clonotype was seen more than once but under ten times. The CDR3 DNA reads as TGTGCCAGCAGTTCTCTGGTCGGCCAAGAGACCCAGTACTTC. This gives the protein CASSSLVGQETQYF. The chain uses TRBV6-2 or TRBV6-3 and TRBJ2-5; no firm D call. In germline, CDR1 is MNHEY, CDR2 SVGEGT. This CDR3 spans 14 amino acids. V dropped 4 bases and J dropped 1 base, with 10 bases sitting between them.

This clonotype was counted between two and nine times. In nucleotides, the CDR3 is TGTGCCAGCAGCTTGGGTGACAGGGCCTTGGATGAGCAGTTCTTC. As protein: CASSLGDRALDEQFF. The J gene is TRBJ2-1, the V gene TRBV5-4; the match to TRBD1 covers 7 bases. CDR1 SGHNT and CDR2 YYREEE come from the germline V gene (reference sequence). V dropped 0 bases and J dropped 8; count of bases not matched to a gene: 8. The CDR3 extends over 15 amino acids.

This clonotype came up many times. The rearrangement joins TRBV6-5 to TRBJ2-5; no reliable D call. This CDR3 has 13 amino acids. Germline V gene sequence: CDR1 MNHEY, CDR2 SVGAGI. The germline V and J ends were trimmed by 4 bases and 2 bases, with 8 bases remaining between them. This CDR3 is CASSLNSQETQYF. The CDR3 bases are TGTGCCAGCAGTTTAAACAGTCAAGAGACCCAGTACTTC.

The chain joins TRBV2 to TRBJ1-1, with D perhaps TRBD1 (6 bases). Germline assignment: CDR1 SNHLY and CDR2 FYNNEI. The CDR3 consists of 14 residues. V lost 4 bases to trimming and J lost 7 bases, with 16 bases between them. DNA for the CDR3: TGTGCCAGCAGTGCCGGATCGGGGGGCGGTGAAGCTTTCTTT. Translated: CASSAGSGGGEAFF.

This clonotype was recorded many times. The chain recombines TRBV7-6 with TRBJ1-1; D not certain. CDR3 length: 15 amino acids. Germline V CDR1 and CDR2: SGHVS, FNYEAQ. Trimming took 2 bases from V and 6 from J, leaving 16 bases between them. CDR3 residues: CASSLYKGGWAEAFF. The CDR3, as DNA: TGTGCCAGCAGCTTATATAAGGGAGGGTGGGCTGAAGCTTTCTTT. Supplemented by reference TRBV7-6 and TRBJ1-1, the full variable domain reads GAGVSQSPRYKVTKRGQDVALRCDPISGHVSLYWYRQALGQGPEFLTYFNYEAQQDKSGLPNDRFSAERPEGSISTLTIQRTEQRDSAMYRCASSLYKGGWAEAFFGQGTRLTVV.

This clonotype was picked up many times. The CDR3 bases are TGTGCCAGTGGGACAGTGGACGAGCAGTACTTC. Protein product: CASGTVDEQYF. The rearrangement uses TRBV2 and TRBJ2-7; TRBD1 aligns across 7 bases. The CDR3 is 11 residues long. Germline V CDR1 and CDR2: SNHLY, FYNNEI. The V gene end was trimmed by 9 bases and the J gene end by 5 bases; junction bases not matched to a gene: 4.

This clonotype was counted ten times or more. This sequence joins TRBV27 and TRBJ2-3, with 8 positions matching TRBD2. The CDR3 consists of 16 residues. The germline V gene encodes CDR1 MNHEY and CDR2 SMNVEV (reference sequence). The junction had 8 bases not matched to a gene; V was cut back by 5 bases and J by 1 base. CDR3 in amino acids: CASSDVLRGGTDTQYF. The CDR3 bases are TGTGCCAGCAGTGACGTATTGCGGGGGGGCACAGATACGCAGTATTTT.

This clonotype was seen a handful of times. The gene calls are TRBV4-1 and TRBJ2-2; no definite D call. V lost 6 bases and J 2 bases, leaving 16 bases between the germline ends. The length of the CDR3 is 16 residues. Germline V gene data show CDR1 as MGHRA and CDR2 as YSYEKL. CDR3 in DNA: TGCGCCAGCAGTCACCAGCGACATGTAAACACCGGGGAGCTGTTTTTT. Amino acids: CASSHQRHVNTGELFF.